The 6 T cell receptor beta chains in this list originate from one sample, sequenced in a study of T cells in Graves' hyperthyroidism and ophthalmopathy. Amplified regions were TCR beta CDR3 sequences from RNA transcripts. The primer set for the first-round RT-PCR of the TCR CDR3 was HTBI. Using its own MiXCR run on the multiplex PCR reads, TCRdb lists one record per CDR3 protein. Among hundreds of thousands of distinct CDR3 sequences listed, about 20% were seen once. Material: blood. Receptor source: a man aged 25-40 years with Graves' ophthalmopathy.

The table lists this clonotype with a few counts. The V and J genes are TRBV20-1 and TRBJ2-1, with TRBD2 identical over 8 bases. The CDR3 totals 14 residues. Germline CDR1 is DFQATT and CDR2 is SNEGSKA (reference sequence). J was trimmed by 4 bases and V by 8 bases; bases with no gene match: 10. The CDR3 loop reads CSTRGTRIYNEQFF. For the CDR3, the DNA is TGCAGTACTCGTGGGACTAGAATTTACAATGAGCAGTTCTTC.

This clonotype has just a few counts. The rearrangement uses TRBV7-9 and TRBJ2-7; D not resolved. CDR3 size: 13 residues. V dropped 0 bases and J dropped 3 bases, with 6 bases sitting between them. The germline CDR1 and CDR2 sequences are SEHNR and FQNEAQ (reference sequence). The CDR3 loop reads CASSLAPHYEQYF. CDR3 coding DNA: TGTGCCAGCAGCTTAGCCCCCCACTACGAGCAGTACTTC.

The rearrangement uses TRBV6-1 and TRBJ2-1, with 14 positions matching TRBD2. CDR3 length: 17 residues. The V and J ends lost 6 bases and 4 bases, in that order; junction bases with no gene match: 8. Germline V gene sequence: CDR1 MNHNS, CDR2 SASEGT. Here the CDR3 DNA reads TGTGCCAGCAGGCCCGGACTAGCGGGAGGACGATACAATGAGCAGTTCTTC. This encodes CASRPGLAGGRYNEQFF.

This clonotype was picked up a small number of times. The chain couples TRBV19 to TRBJ2-1, with 10 bases matching TRBD2. The CDR3 is 13 residues long. Germline V lookup: CDR1 LNHDA, CDR2 SQIVND (reference sequence). The V gene end was trimmed by 10 bases and the J gene end by 9 bases; junction bases not matched to a gene: 9. CDR3 region: CATRLAGGSEQFF. CDR3 DNA: TGTGCCACCAGACTAGCGGGCGGGAGTGAGCAGTTCTTC.

The chain uses TRBV7-9 and TRBJ2-3; tentatively, D is TRBD1 or TRBD2 (5 bases each). The CDR3 is made up of 17 amino acids. V was cut by 4 bases and J by 1 base, with 18 bases left in between. The germline CDR1 and CDR2 sequences are SEHNR and FQNEAQ (reference sequence). The CDR3 sequence: CASSYTGTPSGTDTQYF. The CDR3 nucleotides are TGTGCCAGCAGCTACACCGGGACGCCGTCTGGCACAGATACGCAGTATTTT. Full variable domain (rest looked up from reference TRBV7-9 and TRBJ2-3): DTGVSQNPRHKITKRGQNVTFRCDPISEHNRLYWYRQTLGQGPEFLTYFQNEAQLEKSRLLSDRFSAERPKGSFSTLEIQRTEQGDSAMYLCASSYTGTPSGTDTQYFGPGTRLTVL.

This clonotype was counted a few times. The chain joins TRBV9 to TRBJ1-2; a possible D gene is TRBD1 (6 bases). The germline gives CDR1 SGDLS, CDR2 YYNGEE. V was clipped by 0 bases and J by 0 bases, with 12 bases between them. The length of the CDR3 is 16 residues. CDR3 sequence (DNA): TGTGCCAGCAGCGTAGCTCCGGGACACACTAACTATGGCTACACCTTC. Encoded protein: CASSVAPGHTNYGYTF.